What follows is one T cell receptor (beta chain) and its context. This specimen comes from a study of technical replicates of blood from a few donors. The data were produced by immunoSEQ multiplex PCR, yet TCRdb's version contains in-frame clones alone and is incomplete. The sample comprises roughly 80,000 clones, approximately 97% of which are singletons, and about 0.2% rests with the top ten. The germline gives CDR1 SGHVS, CDR2 FNYEAQ. The CDR3 consists of 13 residues. Between the trimmed V and J ends, which lost 4 bases and 4 bases, there was a span of 10 bases. This chain joins TRBV7-6 and TRBJ1-1; D is undetermined. This clonotype originated in a human donor in good health. Sequencing was done on a sample of T cells isolated from PBMCs. The CDR3 DNA follows: TGTGCCAGCAGCTCGAGTGGCGGCACTGAAGCTTTCTTT. Translation: CASSSSGGTEAFF.